These 13 T cell receptor beta chains came from one sample sequenced in a study of blood T cell repertoires in COVID-19. The data were produced by immunoSEQ multiplex PCR, yet TCRdb's version contains in-frame clones alone and is incomplete. The sample lists 250,000 to 300,000 clones, approximately 78% seen once, with around 5% in the top ten. Sequencing used PBMCs or T cells enriched from blood (not recorded which). All receptors derive from a man in his forties who had been exposed to COVID-19.

J is TRBJ2-7 and V is TRBV3-1 (or the pseudogene TRBV3-2); 9 bases agree with TRBD2. This CDR3 contains 15 residues. V was pared by 7 bases and J by 3 bases, with 10 bases of the junction left unmatched. CDR1 and CDR2 from the germline V gene are LGHDT and YNNKEL (reference sequence). The CDR3 loop reads CASTSTTSGFYEQYF. The CDR3 DNA reads TGTGCCAGCACCTCGACAACTAGCGGGTTCTACGAGCAGTACTTC.

This chain joins TRBV19 and TRBJ2-4, with 8 positions matching TRBD2. This CDR3 contains 15 residues. The V and J ends lost 6 bases and 0 bases, in that order; junction bases with no gene match: 4. The germline gives CDR1 LNHDA, CDR2 SQIVND (reference sequence). CDR3 DNA: TGTGCCAGTAGCATTAGCGGGGTAGCCAAAAACATTCAGTACTTC. Translating it yields CASSISGVAKNIQYF.

The table lists this clone with a few counts. This chain connects TRBV7-8 to TRBJ1-2; 7 bases fit TRBD1. V gave up 3 bases and J gave up 6 bases; unmatched junction bases: 7. CDR3 length: 14 amino acids. Per germline, CDR1 SGHVS and CDR2 FQNEAQ. CDR3 nucleotide sequence: TGTGCCAGCAGCTTTCTCACAGGGGTTAATGGCTACACCTTC. This translates into CASSFLTGVNGYTF. Using reference TRBV7-8 and TRBJ1-2 for the parts outside the CDR3, the full variable domain is GAGVSQSPRYKVAKRGQDVALRCDPISGHVSLFWYQQALGQGPEFLTYFQNEAQLDKSGLPSDRFFAERPEGSVSTLKIQRTQQEDSAVYLCASSFLTGVNGYTFGSGTRLTVV.

There are a few counts of this clone. The V gene is TRBV10-3, the J gene TRBJ2-5, with TRBD2 as a possible D gene (5 bases). The CDR3 runs 14 residues. CDR1 is ENHRY, CDR2 SYGVKD, per germline. V lost 7 bases and J 0 bases, leaving 12 bases between the germline ends. The CDR3 reads CAITAGGNQETQYF. The CDR3 region has the DNA TGTGCCATCACCGCCGGAGGCAACCAAGAGACCCAGTACTTC.

The V gene is TRBV28, the J gene TRBJ2-1, with D perhaps matching TRBD1 (5 bases). V was trimmed by 5 bases and J by 8 bases, leaving 10 bases between them. Germline V CDR1 and CDR2: MDHEN, SYDVKM. CDR3 length equals 12 residues. The CDR3 nucleotides read TGTGCCAGCAGTCGACCAGGGTATGAGCAGTTCTTC. Protein sequence: CASSRPGYEQFF.

This chain links TRBV5-4 with TRBJ2-5, with 13 bases lining up with TRBD2. The CDR3 loop spans 18 amino acids. V lost 1 base, J lost 4 bases, and 10 bases stayed unmatched. The V gene's germline CDR1 is SGHNT and CDR2 YYREEE (reference sequence). CDR3 nucleotides: TGTGCCAGCAGCTTGCCGCGTAGGACTAGCGGGAGCGTAGAGACCCAGTACTTC. This sequence encodes CASSLPRRTSGSVETQYF.

The genes are TRBV7-9 and TRBJ1-6; a weak D match, TRBD1 (6 bases). V lost 7 bases and J lost 9, with 16 bases in between. The CDR3 runs to 14 residues. Germline CDR1 reads SEHNR; CDR2 reads FQNEAQ (reference sequence). CDR3 in amino acids: CASKTGRAASPLHF. DNA for the CDR3: TGTGCCAGCAAAACAGGGAGGGCAGCTTCACCCCTCCACTTT.

The CDR3 protein is CASSPSGGNQPQHF. CDR3 nucleotides: TGTGCCAGCTCACCATCCGGGGGCAATCAGCCCCAGCATTTT. The V gene is TRBV18, the J gene TRBJ1-5; D is undetermined. Trimming took 2 bases from V and 2 from J, leaving 7 bases between them. The CDR3 spans 14 residues. The germline V gene has CDR1 KGHSH and CDR2 LQKENI.

In this sample, this clone turned up once. This rearrangement joins TRBV2 to TRBJ2-3; TRBD2 agrees at 7 bases. Looked up from germline, CDR1 is SNHLY and CDR2 is FYNNEI. CDR3 size: 13 residues. After removal of 10 bases from V and 7 bases from J, the junction contained 11 bases not matched to a gene. The CDR3 protein is CATKERGAYTQYF. CDR3 nucleotide sequence: TGTGCCACCAAGGAGCGGGGCGCGTATACGCAGTATTTT.

The chain carries TRBV5-1 and TRBJ2-3; 8 nucleotides line up with TRBD2. The ends lost 3 bases at V and 3 bases at J; junction bases unmatched: 12. The CDR3 loop spans 17 amino acids. CDR1 and CDR2 (germline): SGHRS, YFSETQ. CDR3 protein: CASSSGVVAGRTDTQYF. Here the CDR3 DNA reads TGCGCCAGCAGCTCTGGAGTGGTAGCGGGAAGGACAGATACGCAGTATTTT.

The chain has TRBV19 and TRBJ2-5; D not certain. The CDR3 loop spans 14 amino acids. CDR1 and CDR2 from the germline V gene are LNHDA and SQIVND (reference sequence). CDR3 loop: CASAVVSGSKTQYF. The DNA of the CDR3 is TGTGCGAGTGCGGTGGTGTCCGGCTCAAAGACCCAGTACTTC.

The genes are TRBV30 and TRBJ2-1; 8 bases map to TRBD2. This CDR3 has 15 residues. The germline V gene encodes CDR1 GTSNPN and CDR2 SVGIG (reference sequence). V lost 0 bases to trimming and J lost 4 bases; unmatched junction nucleotides: 5. This CDR3 is CAWSVVAGPYNEQFF. The CDR3 bases are TGTGCCTGGAGTGTAGTAGCGGGACCTTACAATGAGCAGTTCTTC.

A few counts support this clone. This rearrangement joins TRBV30 to TRBJ2-2, with D possibly matching TRBD2 (5 bases). The V gene lost 8 bases and the J gene lost 8 bases, with 12 bases spanning the gap. The CDR3 consists of 11 residues. Germline V gene lookup returns CDR1 GTSNPN and CDR2 SVGIG (reference sequence). The CDR3: CAREQVGELFF. The CDR3 region has the DNA TGTGCCCGGGAACAAGTAGGGGAGCTGTTTTTT.